This T cell receptor (beta chain) was documented in a study of response to subunit inactivated influenza vaccine. TCRdb passed the RT-PCR reads through MiXCR, listing each CDR3 protein once. Seen here are 650,000 to 800,000 distinct CDR3 sequences, more than 11% observed once, and the top ten hold 6.5% to 8.5%. Findings of the study overall: The study's authors posited that every seasonal influenza vaccination enlists few new T cells.

This clonotype was seen a handful of times. Its antigen is undetermined. The sample here was PBMCs from blood, taken 14 days before vaccination. This clonotype originated in a man aged 50 to 60 who received an inactivated influenza vaccine.

The CDR3: CASSEGDDYTIYF. CDR3 sequence (DNA): TGTGCCAGCAGTGAGGGGGACGACTACACCATATATTTT. V and J are TRBV2 and TRBJ1-3; a weak D match, TRBD1 (5 bases). V lost 3 bases and J lost 8, with 11 bases in between. CDR1 and CDR2 from the germline V gene are SNHLY and FYNNEI. This CDR3 comprises 13 residues.